The entry below gives a single T cell receptor beta chain sequence along with its context. Its antigen is not known. These data belong to a study of OX40 agonist ivuxolimab in advanced cancers. Looking at the study overall: Every 2 weeks, patients got intravenous ivuxolimab at one of six dose levels (0.01-10 mg/kg). Prior therapy, whether anti-PD-1, anti-PD-L1 or anti-CTLA-4, was allowed, and 40% had some. Study-wide results and limits: Some nonresponders also had low normalized T-cell clonal expansion.

The CDR3 runs 17 residues. Germline V CDR1 and CDR2: MDHEN, SYDVKM. V lost 7 bases to trimming and J lost 0 bases, with 22 bases between them. Only in-frame clones appear in the TCRdb table, and some are missing; sequencing was by immunoSEQ multiplex PCR. The table shows tens of thousands of clones, with over 90% occurring only once. Here the sequenced sample was CD4+ or CD8+ T cells sorted from blood, taken in a trial of the OX40 agonist ivuxolimab. V and J are TRBV28 and TRBJ2-7; D gene unclear. The TCR comes from an adult with an advanced solid tumor such as melanoma, head and neck, liver or kidney cancer. The CDR3 nucleotides are TGTGCCAGCACCTCCCTAAAGGCCTCATCCGGCTCCTACGAGCAGTACTTC. It encodes CASTSLKASSGSYEQYF.